This TCR beta chain was recovered during a study of post-analysis software for immune sequencing data. This clonotype was seen a few times. What it recognizes is unknown. Trimming removed 1 base from V and 3 bases from J; junction bases left unmatched: 5. This CDR3 has 16 residues. The germline CDR1 and CDR2 sequences are SGHRS and YFSETQ. Study-wide results and limits: Included in a set of roughly five TRBV segments more frequent in patients than controls were TRBV5-6, TRBV5-1 and TRBV20-1. Controls showed significantly higher normalized Chao1 diversity than did multiple sclerosis patients.

Prepared TCR beta cDNA libraries contained unique molecular identifiers. Via MiXCR, TCRdb re-called the PCR reads, giving one row per CDR3 protein. The sample lists approximately 630,000 distinct CDR3 sequences, 59% occurring once. Sequences were obtained from blood. This clonotype was sampled from a girl aged 2 to 9 with multiple sclerosis. The chain has TRBV5-1 and TRBJ2-1, with 9 bases that match TRBD1. In DNA, the CDR3 is TGCGCCAGCAGCTTGCGGACAGGGGAGGGCTACAATGAGCAGTTCTTC. The encoded protein is CASSLRTGEGYNEQFF.